What follows is one T cell receptor beta chain and its context. What it binds is unknown. The data were taken from a study of shared clonotypes between healthy human individuals. Study in general: A donor's plate count was three for CD4 naive and three for CD4 memory; CD8 naive had two and CD8 memory one. Study-level results: Sampling involved blood alone; tissue repertoires likely differ.

V was pared by 2 bases and J by 4 bases, with 5 bases of the junction left unmatched. The germline V gene encodes CDR1 MNHEY and CDR2 SVGAGI. The CDR3 consists of 15 residues. The protocol was immunoSEQ multiplex PCR, while the TCRdb copy is restricted to in-frame clones and leaves out a portion. The data contain 850,000 to 1,100,000 clones, 70% to 85% of them seen just once; the ten biggest clones take up approximately 0.9%. The chain is built from TRBV6-5 and TRBJ2-5, with 9 bases aligning to TRBD1. The material sequenced was memory CD4+ T cells from PBMCs. Subset given: CD45RA-negative fraction. This receptor was taken from a man aged 18 to 35 in good health. Some clones in this sample may be carry-over from other donors' samples. DNA for the CDR3: TGTGCCAGCAGTTACGAACAGGGGGCAGGAGAGACCCAGTACTTC. Protein product: CASSYEQGAGETQYF.